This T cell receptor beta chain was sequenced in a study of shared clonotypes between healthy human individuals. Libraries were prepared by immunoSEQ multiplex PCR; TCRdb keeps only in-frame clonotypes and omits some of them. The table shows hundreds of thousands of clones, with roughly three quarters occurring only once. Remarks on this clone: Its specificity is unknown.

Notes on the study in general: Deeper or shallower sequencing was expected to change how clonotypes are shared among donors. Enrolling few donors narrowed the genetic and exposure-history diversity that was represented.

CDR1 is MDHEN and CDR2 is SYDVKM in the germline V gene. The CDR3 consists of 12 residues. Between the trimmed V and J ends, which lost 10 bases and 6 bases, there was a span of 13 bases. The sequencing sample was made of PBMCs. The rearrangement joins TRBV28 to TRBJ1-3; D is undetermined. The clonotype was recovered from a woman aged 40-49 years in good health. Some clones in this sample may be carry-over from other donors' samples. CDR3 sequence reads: CATRAGENTIYF. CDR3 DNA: TGTGCCACCCGGGCTGGTGAAAACACCATATATTTT.